One and the same sample provided the 9 T cell receptor beta chains below, sequenced in a study of cytomegalovirus exposure and HLA in healthy donors. The repertoire was sequenced with immunoSEQ multiplex PCR; TCRdb's copy has only in-frame clones and lacks some. The sample yields roughly 120,000 clones, under 90% seen once. Sequenced material: PBMCs. These receptors were taken from a woman younger than 45 in good health and CMV-seronegative.

This sequence joins TRBV19 and TRBJ2-5; D remains ambiguous. Trimming cost V 0 bases and J 5 bases, with 7 bases left between them. Looked up from germline, CDR1 is LNHDA and CDR2 is SQIVND (reference sequence). The CDR3 is 13 residues long. The CDR3 region is CASSIEYGETQYF. In nucleotides, the CDR3 is TGTGCCAGTAGTATAGAGTACGGGGAGACCCAGTACTTC. The full variable domain, in which reference TRBV19 and TRBJ2-5 provide the parts outside the CDR3, is DGGITQSPKYLFRKEGQNVTLSCEQNLNHDAMYWYRQDPGQGLRLIYYSQIVNDFQKGDIAEGYSVSREKKESFPLTVTSAQKNPTAFYLCASSIEYGETQYFGPGTRLLVL.

This clone was seen only once. The genes are TRBV12-5 and TRBJ1-1; D is uncertain. V was shortened by 2 bases and J by 6 bases, with 4 bases between the two germline ends. This CDR3 contains 11 residues. Germline V CDR1 and CDR2: LGHNT, FRNRAP. The CDR3 loop reads CASGLRAEAFF. CDR3 in DNA: TGTGCTAGTGGTTTGCGCGCTGAAGCTTTCTTT.

The V gene is TRBV7-2, the J gene TRBJ2-5, with D possibly being TRBD2 (5 bases). The CDR3 is 16 residues long. Trimming removed 3 bases at V and 5 bases at J, with 19 bases between. The germline V gene encodes CDR1 SGHTA and CDR2 FQGNSA. The CDR3 nucleotides read TGTGCCAGCAGCTTTGAGTCAGGCGGGCGTAGGGAGACCCAGTACTTC. Amino acids: CASSFESGGRRETQYF.

The V and J genes are TRBV11-2 and TRBJ2-3; D is possibly TRBD2 (6 bases). The V end was cut by 2 bases, the J end by 2 bases, with 17 bases between. Germline loops: CDR1 SGHAT, CDR2 FQNNGV. This CDR3 contains 17 residues. The CDR3 bases are TGTGCCAGCAGCTTAAACCCTCCGGGACTGATCACAGATACGCAGTATTTT. Its translation is CASSLNPPGLITDTQYF.

The chain combines TRBV30 with TRBJ2-3; maybe TRBD2 (5 bases). The CDR3 extends over 15 amino acids. Germline V gene data show CDR1 as GTSNPN and CDR2 as SVGIG (reference sequence). V lost 0 bases to trimming and J lost 2 bases, with 12 bases between them. CDR3 loop: CAWSVRTPTTDTQYF. The CDR3, as DNA: TGTGCCTGGAGTGTAAGGACTCCCACCACAGATACGCAGTATTTT.

The chain employs TRBV4-3 and TRBJ2-3; maybe TRBD2 (6 bases). V lost 1 base and J lost 2, with 10 bases in between. Germline V gives CDR1 LGHNA, CDR2 YSLEER. The CDR3 is made up of 15 amino acids. In nucleotides, the CDR3 is TGCGCCAGCAGCCAAGCAGGGCGGGACACAGATACGCAGTATTTT. This sequence encodes CASSQAGRDTDTQYF.

The chain recombines TRBV14 with TRBJ1-5, with no clear D. CDR3 length: 14 amino acids. Germline V gene sequence: CDR1 SGHDN, CDR2 FVKESK. Trimming stripped 1 base from V and 7 bases from J, with 11 bases between. The DNA for the CDR3 is TGTGCCAGCAGCCAAGGGCCGGGGTTCCAGCCCCAGCATTTT. Protein: CASSQGPGFQPQHF.

The chain combines TRBV30 with TRBJ1-2; 9 bases are shared with TRBD1. After removal of 6 bases from V and 7 bases from J, the junction contained 12 bases not matched to a gene. CDR3 length: 14 residues. From germline, CDR1 is GTSNPN and CDR2 SVGIG (reference sequence). CDR3 sequence: CACRTGGSARGYTF. CDR3 nucleotides: TGTGCCTGCCGTACAGGGGGCTCTGCGCGTGGCTACACCTTC.

For this clone: A clone one base away is much larger, so this may be a read error. This sample also contains other DNA sequences that code for the same CDR3. V gene TRBV7-2 combines with J gene TRBJ2-3; 10 bases are a match to TRBD2. The CDR3 length is 15 residues. V was pared by 2 bases and J by 2 bases, with 1 base of the junction left unmatched. CDR1 is SGHTA and CDR2 is FQGNSA in the germline V gene. CDR3 in amino acids: CASSLTSGDTDTQYF. The CDR3 nucleotides read TGTGCCAGCAGCTTAACTAGCGGGGACACAGATACGCAGTATTTT. The complete variable domain, with remaining parts taken from reference TRBV7-2 and TRBJ2-3, reads GAGVSQSPSNKVTEKGKDVELRCDPISGHTALYWYRQSLGQGLEFLIYFQGNSAPDKSGLPSDRFSAERTGGSVSTLTIQRTQQEDSAVYLCASSLTSGDTDTQYFGPGTRLTVL.